The 12 T cell receptor beta chains listed next were all sequenced from one sample in a study of blood T cells in healthy people across ages. The authors ran a second PCR of about 6 to 11 cycles using a sample-barcoded 5' primer and a J-beta primer mix. From the 5' RACE reads, TCRdb called clonotypes with MiXCR, one entry per CDR3 protein. The profile covers about 800,000 distinct CDR3 sequences, with around 25% appearing a single time and more than 3% taken by the ten largest. These data also formed part of another study, on T cells of mothers and their children.

The sample was blood. Source of these receptors: a boy aged 10-17 years in good health.

The genes are TRBV3-1 and TRBJ2-7; D call uncertain. In germline, CDR1 is LGHDT, CDR2 YNNKEL (reference sequence). V gave up 0 bases and J gave up 6 bases, with 12 bases separating them. CDR3 length: 14 amino acids. The DNA for the CDR3 is TGTGCCAGCAGCCAAGATCTGGAAGTGAGCGAGCAGTACTTC. This codes for CASSQDLEVSEQYF.

This clonotype was found a few times. The genes are TRBV4-3 and TRBJ2-7; 14 bases map to TRBD2. Germline loops: CDR1 LGHNA, CDR2 YSLEER. The V gene end was trimmed by 3 bases and the J gene end by 4 bases; junction bases not matched to a gene: 8. This CDR3 is built from 17 residues. This chain's CDR3 is CASSHVGLAGDYYEQYF. The DNA for the CDR3 is TGCGCCAGCAGCCACGTGGGACTAGCGGGAGATTATTACGAGCAGTACTTC.

This clonotype occurred a few times. V usage is TRBV7-9 and J usage is TRBJ2-1, with 10 bases lining up with TRBD2. Germline trimming cut 6 bases from V and 6 bases from J; bases unmatched to any gene: 8. The CDR3 covers 15 residues. Germline values: CDR1 SEHNR, CDR2 FQNEAQ (reference sequence). CDR3 nucleotide sequence: TGTGCCAGCAGACAAGGACTAGCGGTAATCAATGAGCAGTTCTTC. Translating it yields CASRQGLAVINEQFF.

There are many counts of this clonotype. Compared with germline, one end of the junction differs, possibly owing to a read error. This chain joins TRBV5-1 and TRBJ2-5; D gene ambiguous. This CDR3 spans 12 amino acids. CDR1 and CDR2 from the germline V gene are SGHRS and YFSETQ. The CDR3 bases are TGTGCCAGCAGCTTAATCCGAGAGACCCAGTACTTC. It translates to CASSLIRETQYF.

In its sample, this clonotype was seen a few times. The rearrangement links TRBV28 to TRBJ1-1, with D hard to call. The CDR3 totals 14 residues. Germline CDR1 MDHEN, CDR2 SYDVKM. Trimming stripped 1 base from V and 0 bases from J, with 6 bases between. The CDR3 sequence is CASSLLRVNTEAFF. CDR3 nucleotides: TGTGCCAGCAGTTTATTGAGGGTGAACACTGAAGCTTTCTTT. The whole variable domain, filled in from reference TRBV28 and TRBJ1-1, reads DVKVTQSSRYLVKRTGEKVFLECVQDMDHENMFWYRQDPGLGLRLIYFSYDVKMKEKGDIPEGYSVSREKKERFSLILESASTNQTSMYLCASSLLRVNTEAFFGQGTRLTVV.

This clonotype was seen a handful of times. The chain links TRBV25-1 to TRBJ1-4, with TRBD1 as a possible D gene (5 bases). V was cut by 4 bases and J by 8 bases, with 11 bases left in between. Germline loops: CDR1 MGHDK, CDR2 SYGVNS. There are 13 residues in the CDR3. As DNA, the CDR3 is TGTGCCAGCAGTGGGGTTTGGGGGGAAAAACTGTTTTTT. Amino acids: CASSGVWGEKLFF.

The table lists this clonotype with a few counts. The chain uses TRBV29-1 and TRBJ2-6; tentatively, D is TRBD2 (6 bases). The CDR3 extends over 19 amino acids. Germline V gene lookup returns CDR1 SQVTM and CDR2 ANQGSEA. Deletions cut 5 bases from V and 3 bases from J, with 26 bases between. The CDR3 loop is CSVWVVEASALGGANVLTF. In DNA form, the CDR3 reads TGCAGCGTTTGGGTTGTTGAGGCTAGCGCCCTGGGTGGGGCCAACGTCCTGACTTTC.

The chain links TRBV7-2 to TRBJ2-1, with 7 bases lining up with TRBD1. The tail of the sequence fits TRBJ2-5 better, so the J call may be wrong. CDR3 size: 14 residues. CDR1 is SGHTA and CDR2 is FQGNSA in the germline V gene. The CDR3 DNA sequence: TGTGCCAGCAGCTTAGGCCCAGGGGGAAAGACCCAGTACTTC. Its protein product is CASSLGPGGKTQYF.

This sequence joins TRBV20-1 and TRBJ2-5, with D possibly TRBD2 on 6 matching bases. The J call is uncertain, as TRBJ2-1 better fits the DNA end. The CDR3 length is 16 residues. Germline V gene sequence: CDR1 DFQATT, CDR2 SNEGSKA (reference sequence). CDR3 sequence: CSATTLASVVANEQFF. The CDR3, as DNA: TGCAGTGCTACGACCCTCGCTAGCGTCGTCGCAAATGAGCAGTTCTTC.

A few counts support this clonotype. The V gene is TRBV7-9, the J gene TRBJ2-7; 12 bases are shared with TRBD2. The end of the DNA is better explained by TRBJ2-1, so the J call may be wrong. The CDR3 runs to 17 residues. Germline V CDR1 and CDR2: SEHNR, FQNEAQ (reference sequence). CDR3 sequence (DNA): TGTGCCAGCAGCACACGTCCGACTAGCGGGAGCCCCAATGAGCAGTTCTTC. It translates to CASSTRPTSGSPNEQFF.

CDR3 in DNA: TGTGCCAGCGGAAGGACAGTGAACACTGAAGCTTTCTTT. This encodes CASGRTVNTEAFF. The chain links TRBV6-5 to TRBJ1-1; tentative D call: TRBD1 (6 bases). Germline CDR1 MNHEY, CDR2 SVGAGI. This CDR3 is 13 amino acids long. V was pared by 8 bases and J by 0 bases, with 10 bases between.

This chain joins TRBV20-1 and TRBJ1-5, with D tentatively TRBD1 (5 bases). Trimming took 0 bases from V and 5 from J, leaving 20 bases between them. The CDR3 runs to 17 residues. CDR1 and CDR2 from the germline V gene are DFQATT and SNEGSKA (reference sequence). The CDR3 coding sequence is TGCAGTGCTAGAGATAGCGACGAGGGGTTATGGCATCAGCCCCAGCATTTT. Residues: CSARDSDEGLWHQPQHF.